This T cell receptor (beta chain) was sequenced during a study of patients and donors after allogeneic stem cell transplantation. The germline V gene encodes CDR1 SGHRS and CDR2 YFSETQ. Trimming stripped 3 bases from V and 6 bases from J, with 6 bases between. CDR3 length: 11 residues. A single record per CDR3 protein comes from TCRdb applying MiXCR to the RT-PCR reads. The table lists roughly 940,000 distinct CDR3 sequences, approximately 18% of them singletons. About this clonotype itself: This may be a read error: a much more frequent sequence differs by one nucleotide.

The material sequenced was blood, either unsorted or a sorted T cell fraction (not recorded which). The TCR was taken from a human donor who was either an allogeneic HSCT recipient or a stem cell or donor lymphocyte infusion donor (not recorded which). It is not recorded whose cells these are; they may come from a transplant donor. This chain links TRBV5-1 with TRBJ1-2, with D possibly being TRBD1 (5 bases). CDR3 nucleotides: TGCGCCAGCAGCTGGGGGAATGGCTACACCTTC. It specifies CASSWGNGYTF.